Listed below are T cell receptor beta chains from one sample, sequenced in a study of vaccination and CD4 T cells after COVID-19. TCRdb recomputed calls from the PCR reads with MiXCR, one row per CDR3 protein. The sample consists of about 25,000 distinct CDR3 sequences, 42% of them appearing once. No antigen has been assigned to these receptors. The sample was CD4+ T cells from blood, cultured in vitro, taken about 7 months after SARS-CoV-2 vaccination. The receptors stem from a human donor who had recovered from COVID-19. The conserved cysteine and the conserved F or W are not part of the CDR3 here. D genes are given only for firm matches. Clone size appears in some rows only: once, few, many, or a class for an expanded clone.

NA	TRBV12-3/TRBV12-4	NA	TRBJ1-1	ASKIRRLEAF
TRBD2	TRBV7-8	NA	TRBJ2-7	ASSLVGVTSGRRGFYEQY
NA	TRBV7-8	NA	TRBJ2-7	ASSLENRGGALGYYEQY
NA	TRBV7-9	few	TRBJ2-5	ASSPQETQY
NA	TRBV28	NA	TRBJ2-1	ASSLQGRGNNEQF
TRBD1	TRBV20-1	few	TRBJ2-7	SGAGDRATYEQY
NA	TRBV20-1	NA	TRBJ2-7	SARVPTSYEQY
TRBD2	TRBV24-1	NA	TRBJ2-5	ATSRGGLSSGNFETQY
NA	TRBV24-1	few	TRBJ2-3	ATSAGRRTATTDTQY
TRBD1	TRBV7-9	NA	TRBJ2-7	ASSSWDRVKLKQY
NA	TRBV20-1	NA	TRBJ1-1	SAQTAYLVNTEAF